This entry describes one T cell receptor (beta chain). This record comes from a study of blood T cell repertoires in COVID-19. Across the study: Whether acute or convalescent, the COVID-19 samples came from the United States, Italy and Spain. Sources were T cells, B-cell-depleted T cells, or PBMCs; the material itself was cDNA or gDNA.

Under the authors' procedure: Nucleated cell counts were estimated from reference gene primer amplification. Generated by immunoSEQ multiplex PCR, the TCRdb table keeps only in-frame clones and is missing some. The V and J calls and clone size come from that table; D and trimming were worked out from the DNA. This sample has roughly 210,000 clones, with approximately 90% found just once. The CDR3 contains 14 residues. Germline V CDR1 and CDR2: SEHNR, FQNEAQ (reference sequence). The J segment lost 5 bases and the V segment lost 5 bases, leaving 9 bases of the junction unmatched. The sequence was collected from a man between 65 and 79 years old with acute or convalescent COVID-19. The chain recombines TRBV7-9 with TRBJ2-7, with 7 bases fitting TRBD1. Material for sequencing was peripheral blood. The CDR3 protein is CASSTGTARNEQYF. In DNA form, the CDR3 reads TGTGCCAGCAGCACAGGGACAGCGAGGAACGAGCAGTACTTC.